The rows below give T cell receptor beta chains drawn from one sample of a study of beta chain features in type 1 diabetes. The assay was immunoSEQ multiplex PCR, and TCRdb's table has in-frame clones only and misses some. The sample has some 44,000 clones, around 70% seen once. The sample comprised Tregs from blood. These receptors were collected from a woman between 18 and 29 years old with type 1 diabetes. The conserved cysteine and the conserved F or W are not part of the CDR3 here. The order of the fields is V gene, J gene, CDR3 protein.

V: TRBV18; J: TRBJ1-2; CDR3: ASSREEGGYT
V: TRBV4-1; J: TRBJ2-3; CDR3: ASSRTSGGADTQY
V: TRBV23-1; J: TRBJ2-1; CDR3: ASSWGRGRENEQF
V: TRBV7-2; J: TRBJ2-4; CDR3: ASSPGAKNIQY
V: TRBV11-2; J: TRBJ2-3; CDR3: ASSFGMRGTDTQY
V: TRBV7-2; J: TRBJ1-3; CDR3: ASRFEHGNTIY
V: TRBV2; J: TRBJ2-2; CDR3: ASRMAGQTGELF
V: TRBV29-1; J: TRBJ2-7; CDR3: SATGTSGSWTYEQY
V: TRBV7-2; J: TRBJ2-7; CDR3: ASSPRGLAGARTYEQY
V: TRBV28; J: TRBJ1-4; CDR3: ASSSLAGGKLF
V: TRBV4-3; J: TRBJ2-3; CDR3: ASSQGPGGAILADTQY
V: TRBV11-2; J: TRBJ1-2; CDR3: ASSSTGWDGYT
V: TRBV7-9; J: TRBJ2-2; CDR3: ASSKGDIVHTGELF
V: TRBV9; J: TRBJ1-2; CDR3: ASSVGTGDYGYT
V: TRBV29-1; J: TRBJ2-3; CDR3: SASGQGTDTQY
V: TRBV30; J: TRBJ2-2; CDR3: AWSPLLLGGGFTGELF
V: TRBV6-6; J: TRBJ2-5; CDR3: ASRAGTGQETQY
V: TRBV19; J: TRBJ1-2; CDR3: ASSEGRIAYGYT
V: TRBV7-9; J: TRBJ1-4; CDR3: ASSLGDSIEKLF
V: TRBV10-3; J: TRBJ2-1; CDR3: AISKTGDPLYNEQF
V: TRBV7-2; J: TRBJ2-4; CDR3: ASSLQAVWNIQY
V: TRBV11-2; J: TRBJ2-7; CDR3: ASSLRAERLSSYEQY
V: TRBV23-1; J: TRBJ1-5; CDR3: ASSQYRGLSGQPQH
V: TRBV4-3; J: TRBJ2-7; CDR3: ASSQVRDLHYEQY
V: TRBV5-6; J: TRBJ2-1; CDR3: ASTFRIGSNSNEQF
V: TRBV10-3; J: TRBJ2-3; CDR3: AISGLAGGADTQY
V: TRBV7-2; J: TRBJ1-3; CDR3: ASSLVSGGGAGNTIY